This T cell receptor (beta chain) was recovered during a study of T-cell memory formation after mild COVID-19. V shed 8 bases and J 10 bases; nucleotides not matched to a gene: 11. The CDR3 is 15 amino acids. The V gene's germline CDR1 is LGHNT and CDR2 FRNRAP. This clonotype was counted only a few times. TCRdb recomputed calls from the 5' RACE reads with MiXCR, one row per CDR3 protein. The sample contains 300,000 to 350,000 distinct CDR3 sequences, roughly an eighth of which appear only once. This TCR was recovered from a man aged 18 to 35 who had mild COVID-19 (a few samples of this study predate the infection). Cell type and time point are not known. Sequencing used PBMCs or a T cell subset sorted from them (not recorded which). The chain uses TRBV12-5 and TRBJ1-6; the match to TRBD1 covers 10 bases. The CDR3 region is CASTPYGQGVSPLHF. The CDR3 DNA sequence: TGTGCTAGTACTCCTTACGGACAGGGGGTATCACCCCTCCACTTT.